Each of the 4 T cell receptor beta chains below was sequenced from the same sample in a study of beta chain features in type 1 diabetes. The entirety of the isolated RNA underwent reverse transcription, so expressed TCRB transcripts were sequenced. Assay used: immunoSEQ multiplex PCR; TCRdb lists only in-frame clones, some missing. This table has about 230,000 clones, around 9.6% appearing once. The sequenced sample was naive CD4+ T cells from blood. All receptors derive from a woman aged 18-29 years in good health.

The chain is built from TRBV19 and TRBJ2-7, with 11 nucleotides matching TRBD2. Germline CDR1 reads LNHDA; CDR2 reads SQIVND (reference sequence). V shed 3 bases and J 4 bases; nucleotides not matched to a gene: 8. The CDR3 is 16 amino acids. The CDR3 spells CASSIIAGGKGYEQYF. CDR3 sequence (DNA): TGTGCCAGTAGTATCATAGCGGGAGGGAAGGGGTACGAGCAGTACTTC.

This chain links TRBV6-5 with TRBJ2-7; 7 bases agree with TRBD1. Germline assignment: CDR1 MNHEY and CDR2 SVGAGI. Trimming took 2 bases from V and 3 from J; bases not matched to a gene: 10. The CDR3 extends over 16 amino acids. In DNA form, the CDR3 reads TGTGCCAGCAGTTACCGGTGGGGACAGTCCCACTACGAGCAGTACTTC. The encoded protein is CASSYRWGQSHYEQYF.

CDR3 sequence reads: CASRSTGLLGYTF. The CDR3 region has the DNA TGTGCCAGTAGGTCAACAGGGCTGCTTGGCTACACCTTC. This chain uses TRBV19 with TRBJ1-2; perhaps TRBD1 as D (6 bases). This CDR3 comprises 13 residues. Germline V gene lookup returns CDR1 LNHDA and CDR2 SQIVND (reference sequence). V shed 6 bases and J shed 7 bases, with 15 bases lying between them.

The gene calls are TRBV29-1 and TRBJ2-1; 8 positions agree with TRBD1. The CDR3 length is 15 residues. CDR1 SQVTM and CDR2 ANQGSEA come from the germline V gene. V lost 7 bases and J lost 6; bases outside the gene matches: 14. Written as DNA, the CDR3 is TGCAGCGGGGGTCGTTCCACAGGGGGATCCAATGAGCAGTTCTTC. Its translation is CSGGRSTGGSNEQFF.